Following are 8 T cell receptor beta chains from one sample sequenced in a study of T cell changes during pregnancy in multiple sclerosis. The table came from immunoSEQ multiplex PCR; TCRdb's copy has only in-frame clones and leaves some out. This sample yields around 58,000 clones, of which around 90% are seen a single time; approximately 0.45% belongs to the top ten. The material sequenced was CD4+ T cells from peripheral blood mononuclear cells, taken after pregnancy. The receptors here all came from a female donor in good health, enrolled as a control in a pregnancy study.

The chain recombines TRBV11-3 with TRBJ2-3; TRBD1 agrees at 7 bases. This CDR3 has 13 amino acids. Germline lookup yields CDR1 SGHNT and CDR2 YENEEA. Losses at the gene ends were 0 bases for V and 6 bases for J; bases not matched to a gene: 0. In DNA form, the CDR3 reads TGTGCCAGCAGCTTAGAGGACAGGGATACGCAGTATTTT. Protein product: CASSLEDRDTQYF.

This chain links TRBV18 with TRBJ1-1; the D gene is possibly TRBD1 (6 bases). CDR1 is KGHSH, CDR2 LQKENI, per germline. This CDR3 has 14 residues. Trimming pared 2 bases from V and 5 bases from J, leaving 12 bases between. The CDR3 loop reads CASSPSGGRTEAFF. CDR3 coding DNA: TGTGCCAGCTCACCAAGCGGGGGGCGGACTGAAGCTTTCTTT. The variable domain in full, with the rest retrieved from reference TRBV18 and TRBJ1-1, is NAGVMQNPRHLVRRRGQEARLRCSPMKGHSHVYWYRQLPEEGLKFMVYLQKENIIDESGMPKERFSAEFPKEGPSILRIQQVVRGDSAAYFCASSPSGGRTEAFFGQGTRLTVV.

This chain links TRBV4-3 with TRBJ2-5; D not certain. V was shortened by 1 base and J by 5 bases, with 11 bases between the two germline ends. Germline V CDR1 and CDR2: LGHNA, YSLEER. This CDR3 has 14 residues. The CDR3 region is CASSQAPRVETQYF. The CDR3 DNA reads as TGCGCCAGCAGCCAAGCCCCCCGGGTTGAGACCCAGTACTTC.

This chain joins TRBV6-1 and TRBJ1-1; TRBD1 matches at 7 bases. The CDR3 covers 13 residues. Trimming cost V 4 bases and J 5 bases; bases outside gene matches: 4. Per germline, CDR1 MNHNS and CDR2 SASEGT. The CDR3 loop reads CASSAGTETEAFF. CDR3 nucleotide sequence: TGTGCCAGCAGTGCCGGGACAGAAACTGAAGCTTTCTTT.

The rearrangement joins TRBV6-1 to TRBJ1-2, with D perhaps matching TRBD1 (6 bases). Germline V CDR1 and CDR2: MNHNS, SASEGT. This CDR3 has 13 residues. The V gene lost 5 bases and the J gene lost 3 bases, with 10 bases spanning the gap. CDR3 DNA: TGTGCCAGCAGTTTGTCAGGGGACTATGGCTACACCTTC. Translated: CASSLSGDYGYTF.

The chain has TRBV19 and TRBJ1-5; TRBD1 might be the D (5 bases). Trimming pared 0 bases from V and 0 bases from J, leaving 12 bases between. This CDR3 is built from 17 residues. Germline CDR1 is LNHDA and CDR2 is SQIVND (reference sequence). The CDR3 loop reads CASSIDRKGYSNQPQHF. CDR3 DNA: TGTGCCAGTAGTATAGACAGGAAGGGGTATAGCAATCAGCCCCAGCATTTT.

This chain joins TRBV14 and TRBJ1-3, with D perhaps matching TRBD1 (6 bases). V was clipped by 6 bases and J by 1 base, with 13 bases between them. CDR3 length equals 15 residues. From germline, CDR1 is SGHDN and CDR2 FVKESK. The CDR3 DNA reads TGTGCCAGCAGGGTAACAGGGTCATCTGGAAACACCATATATTTT. Translation: CASRVTGSSGNTIYF.

The chain joins TRBV4-3 to TRBJ1-3; D is ambiguous. Germline-derived CDR1 and CDR2 are LGHNA and YSLEER. The CDR3 runs to 17 residues. Trimming took off 0 bases at V and 0 bases at J, with 12 bases between the two ends. The DNA for the CDR3 is TGCGCCAGCAGCCAAGATTCAGGTGTGAGCTCTGGAAACACCATATATTTT. It translates to CASSQDSGVSSGNTIYF.